Each of the 3 T cell receptor beta chains below was sequenced from the same sample in a study of blood T cell repertoires in COVID-19. TCRdb's copy holds only in-frame clones and misses some; the assay was immunoSEQ multiplex PCR. The table has more than 200,000 clones, about nine tenths seen once; the top ten hold more than 1.5%. The material sequenced was PBMCs or T cells enriched from blood (not recorded which). These receptors were taken from a man aged 40-49 years who had recovered from COVID-19.

The chain uses TRBV7-2 and TRBJ2-3, with TRBD2 matching 8 bases. The length of the CDR3 is 15 residues. Germline V gives CDR1 SGHTA, CDR2 FQGNSA. The junction had 12 bases not matched to a gene; V was cut back by 7 bases and J by 6 bases. The CDR3 loop is CASTSLAGSGDTQYF. The CDR3 nucleotides are TGTGCCAGCACCTCTTTAGCGGGGTCCGGGGATACGCAGTATTTT.

This chain uses TRBV15 with TRBJ1-1; possibly TRBD1 for D (6 bases). Trimming shortened V by 0 bases and J by 7 bases, and 15 bases separated the two germline ends. This CDR3 is 15 amino acids long. Germline V gene data show CDR1 as LNHNV and CDR2 as YYDKDF (reference sequence). This chain's CDR3 is CATSRDPTGFGEAFF. CDR3 sequence (DNA): TGTGCCACCAGCAGAGACCCAACAGGGTTCGGTGAAGCTTTCTTT.

The chain employs TRBV19 and TRBJ1-1; a possible D gene is TRBD1 (6 bases). The CDR3 is made up of 12 amino acids. Deletions cut 7 bases from V and 1 base from J, with 7 bases between. CDR1 and CDR2 (germline): LNHDA, SQIVND (reference sequence). This CDR3 reads CASKQGNTEAFF. In nucleotides, the CDR3 is TGTGCCAGTAAACAGGGGAACACTGAAGCTTTCTTT.